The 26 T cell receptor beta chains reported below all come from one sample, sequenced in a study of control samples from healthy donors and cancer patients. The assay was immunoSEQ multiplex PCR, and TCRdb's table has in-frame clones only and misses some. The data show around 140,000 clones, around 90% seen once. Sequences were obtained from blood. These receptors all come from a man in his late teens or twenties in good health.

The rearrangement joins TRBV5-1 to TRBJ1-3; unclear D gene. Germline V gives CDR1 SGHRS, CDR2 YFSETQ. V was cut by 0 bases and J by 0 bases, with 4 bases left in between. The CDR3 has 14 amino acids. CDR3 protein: CASSLEDSGNTIYF. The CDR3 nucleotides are TGCGCCAGCAGCTTGGAAGACTCTGGAAACACCATATATTTT.

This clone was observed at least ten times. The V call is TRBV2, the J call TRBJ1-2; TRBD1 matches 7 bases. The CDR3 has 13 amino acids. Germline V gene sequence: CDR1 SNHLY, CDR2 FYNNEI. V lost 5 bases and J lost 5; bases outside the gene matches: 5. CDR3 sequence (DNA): TGTGCCAGCAGTTCCGACAGGGAATATGGCTACACCTTC. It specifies CASSSDREYGYTF.

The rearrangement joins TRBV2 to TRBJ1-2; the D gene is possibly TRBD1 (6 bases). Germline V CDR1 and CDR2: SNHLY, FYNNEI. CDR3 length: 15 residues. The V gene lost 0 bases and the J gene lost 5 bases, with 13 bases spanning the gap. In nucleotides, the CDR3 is TGTGCCAGCAGTGAAGCGCTTGACAGGACTTATGGCTACACCTTC. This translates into CASSEALDRTYGYTF.

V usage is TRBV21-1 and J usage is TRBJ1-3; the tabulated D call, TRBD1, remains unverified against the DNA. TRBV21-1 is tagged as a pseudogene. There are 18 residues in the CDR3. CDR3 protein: CASTAKLKDRGYGNTIYF. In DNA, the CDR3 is TGTGCCAGCACCGCAAAATTAAAGGACAGGGGCTACGGAAACACCATATATTTT.

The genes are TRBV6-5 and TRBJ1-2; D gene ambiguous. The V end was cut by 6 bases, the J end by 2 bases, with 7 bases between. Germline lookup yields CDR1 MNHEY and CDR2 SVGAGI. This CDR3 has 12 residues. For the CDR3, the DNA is TGTGCCAGCAGAATAGGGAACTATGGCTACACCTTC. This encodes CASRIGNYGYTF.

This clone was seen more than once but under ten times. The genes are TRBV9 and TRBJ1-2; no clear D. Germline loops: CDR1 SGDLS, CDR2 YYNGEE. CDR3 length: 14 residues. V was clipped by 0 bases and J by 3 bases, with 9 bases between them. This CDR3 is CASSVAQSHYGYTF. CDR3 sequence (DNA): TGTGCCAGCAGCGTAGCTCAGAGCCACTATGGCTACACCTTC.

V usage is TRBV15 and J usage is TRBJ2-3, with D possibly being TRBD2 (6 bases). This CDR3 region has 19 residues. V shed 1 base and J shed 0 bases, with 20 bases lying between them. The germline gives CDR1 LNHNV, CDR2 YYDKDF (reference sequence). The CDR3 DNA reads TGTGCCACCAGCAGAGTAAGACCCATACTAGCTCCTAGCACAGATACGCAGTATTTT. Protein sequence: CATSRVRPILAPSTDTQYF.

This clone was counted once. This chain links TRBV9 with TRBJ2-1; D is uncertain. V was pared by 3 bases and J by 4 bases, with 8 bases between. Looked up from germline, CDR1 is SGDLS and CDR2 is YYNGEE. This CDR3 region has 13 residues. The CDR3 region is CASSAEWYNEQFF. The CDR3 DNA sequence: TGTGCCAGCAGCGCGGAGTGGTACAATGAGCAGTTCTTC.

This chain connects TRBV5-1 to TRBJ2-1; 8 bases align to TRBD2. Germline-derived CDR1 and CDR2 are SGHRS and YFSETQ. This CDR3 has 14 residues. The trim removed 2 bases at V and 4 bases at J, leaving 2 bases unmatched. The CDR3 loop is CASSFSGDYNEQFF. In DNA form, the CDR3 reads TGCGCCAGCAGCTTTAGCGGGGATTACAATGAGCAGTTCTTC.

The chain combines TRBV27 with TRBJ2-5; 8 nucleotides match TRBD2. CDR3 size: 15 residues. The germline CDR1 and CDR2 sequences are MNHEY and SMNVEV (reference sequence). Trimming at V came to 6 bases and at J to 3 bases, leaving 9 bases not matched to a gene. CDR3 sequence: CASSFLGGAKETQYF. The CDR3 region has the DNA TGTGCCAGCAGCTTCCTCGGGGGGGCAAAAGAGACCCAGTACTTC.

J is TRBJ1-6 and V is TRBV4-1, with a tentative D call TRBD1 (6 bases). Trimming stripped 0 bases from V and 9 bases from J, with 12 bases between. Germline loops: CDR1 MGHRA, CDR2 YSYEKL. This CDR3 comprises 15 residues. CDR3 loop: CASSQDGSRGSPLHF. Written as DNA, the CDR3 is TGCGCCAGCAGCCAAGATGGGTCCAGGGGTTCACCCCTCCACTTT.

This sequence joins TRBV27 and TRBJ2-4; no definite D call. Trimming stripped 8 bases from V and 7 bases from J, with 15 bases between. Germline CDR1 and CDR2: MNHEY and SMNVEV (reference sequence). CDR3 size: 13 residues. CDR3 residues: CASSLSLENIQYF. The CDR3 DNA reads TGTGCCAGCTCCCTCTCGTTGGAGAACATTCAGTACTTC.

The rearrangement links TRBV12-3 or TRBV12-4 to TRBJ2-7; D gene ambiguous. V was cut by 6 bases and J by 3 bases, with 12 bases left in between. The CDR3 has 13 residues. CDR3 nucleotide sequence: TGTGCCAGCAGCCCAGAACAAGGCTACGAGCAGTACTTC. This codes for CASSPEQGYEQYF.

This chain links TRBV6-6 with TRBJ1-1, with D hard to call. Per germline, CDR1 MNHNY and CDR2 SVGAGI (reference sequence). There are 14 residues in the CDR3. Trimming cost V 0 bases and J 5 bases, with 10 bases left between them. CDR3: CASSYSGVGTEAFF. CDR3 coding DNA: TGTGCCAGCAGTTACTCCGGGGTAGGGACTGAAGCTTTCTTT.

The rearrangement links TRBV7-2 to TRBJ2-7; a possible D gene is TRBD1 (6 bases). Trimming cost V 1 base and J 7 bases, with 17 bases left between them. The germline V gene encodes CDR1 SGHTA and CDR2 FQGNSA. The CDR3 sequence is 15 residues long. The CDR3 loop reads CASSLGPGTTKEQYF. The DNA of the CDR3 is TGTGCCAGCAGCTTAGGGCCAGGGACAACTAAAGAGCAGTACTTC.

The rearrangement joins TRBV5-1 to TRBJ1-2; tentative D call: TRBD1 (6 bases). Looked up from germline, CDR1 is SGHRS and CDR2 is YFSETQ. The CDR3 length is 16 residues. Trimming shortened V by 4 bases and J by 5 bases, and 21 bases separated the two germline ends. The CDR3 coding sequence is TGCGCCAGCAGCCCGAGCGGGGGCAGCCAGCCTTATGGCTACACCTTC. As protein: CASSPSGGSQPYGYTF.

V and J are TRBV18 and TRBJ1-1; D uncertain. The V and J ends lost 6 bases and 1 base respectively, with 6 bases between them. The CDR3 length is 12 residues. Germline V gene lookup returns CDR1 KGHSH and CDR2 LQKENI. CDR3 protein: CASSTGNTEAFF. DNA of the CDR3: TGTGCCAGCTCGACGGGGAACACTGAAGCTTTCTTT.

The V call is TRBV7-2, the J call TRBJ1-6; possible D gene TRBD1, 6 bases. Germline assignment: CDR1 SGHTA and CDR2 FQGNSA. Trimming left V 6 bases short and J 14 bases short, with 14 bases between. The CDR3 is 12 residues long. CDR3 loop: CASRTTGMTLHF. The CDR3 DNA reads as TGTGCCAGCAGAACGACAGGAATGACCCTCCACTTT. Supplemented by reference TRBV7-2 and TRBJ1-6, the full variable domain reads GAGVSQSPSNKVTEKGKDVELRCDPISGHTALYWYRQSLGQGLEFLIYFQGNSAPDKSGLPSDRFSAERTGGSVSTLTIQRTQQEDSAVYLCASRTTGMTLHFGNGTRLTVT.

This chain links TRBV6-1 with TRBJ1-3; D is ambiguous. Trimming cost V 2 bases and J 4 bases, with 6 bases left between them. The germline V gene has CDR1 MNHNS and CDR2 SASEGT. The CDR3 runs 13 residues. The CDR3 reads CASSESAGNTIYF. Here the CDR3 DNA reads TGTGCCAGCAGTGAATCGGCCGGAAACACCATATATTTT.

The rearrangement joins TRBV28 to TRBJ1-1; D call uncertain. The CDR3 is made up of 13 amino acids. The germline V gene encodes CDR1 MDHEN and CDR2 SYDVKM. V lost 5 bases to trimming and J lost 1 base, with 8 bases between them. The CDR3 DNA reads TGTGCCAGCAGTACACGGGGGAACACTGAAGCTTTCTTT. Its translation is CASSTRGNTEAFF.

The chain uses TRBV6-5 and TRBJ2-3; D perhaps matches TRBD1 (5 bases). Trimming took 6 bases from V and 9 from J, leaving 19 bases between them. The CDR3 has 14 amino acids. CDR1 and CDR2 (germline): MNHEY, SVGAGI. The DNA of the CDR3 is TGTGCCAGCAGCCGTCCCCCGCAGGGTGACACGCAGTATTTT. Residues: CASSRPPQGDTQYF.

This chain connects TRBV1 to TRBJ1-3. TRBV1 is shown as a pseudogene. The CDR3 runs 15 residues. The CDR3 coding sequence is TGCACCAGCAGCCTTCACACCTACTCTGGAAACACCATATATTTT. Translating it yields CTSSLHTYSGNTIYF.

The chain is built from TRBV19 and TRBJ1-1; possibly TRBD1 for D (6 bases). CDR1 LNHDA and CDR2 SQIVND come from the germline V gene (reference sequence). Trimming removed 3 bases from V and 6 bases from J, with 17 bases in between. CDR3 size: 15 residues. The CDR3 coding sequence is TGTGCCAGTAGTATTCCGGGGGCGAAGAGGGCTGAAGCTTTCTTT. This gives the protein CASSIPGAKRAEAFF.

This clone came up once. CDR3 amino acids: CASRHNKGAEAFF. The DNA of the CDR3 is TGTGCCAGCAGACACAACAAGGGAGCTGAAGCTTTCTTT. The rearrangement links TRBV6-5 to TRBJ1-1; D remains unclear. Germline V gene sequence: CDR1 MNHEY, CDR2 SVGAGI. This CDR3 spans 13 amino acids. The V and J ends lost 6 bases and 6 bases respectively, with 14 bases between them.

The CDR3 DNA follows: TGTGCCAGCAGCTTGGGGAGGGGGGATTCACCCCTCCACTTT. Protein: CASSLGRGDSPLHF. The gene calls are TRBV5-8 and TRBJ1-6, with D perhaps matching TRBD1 (6 bases). CDR1 and CDR2 from the germline V gene are SGHTS and YDEGEE. This CDR3 is 14 amino acids long. The V end was cut by 0 bases, the J end by 8 bases, with 9 bases between.

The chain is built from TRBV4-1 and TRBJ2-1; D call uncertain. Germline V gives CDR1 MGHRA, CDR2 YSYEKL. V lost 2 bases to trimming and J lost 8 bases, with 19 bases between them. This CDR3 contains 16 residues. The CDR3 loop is CASSQRPDGYMDEQFF. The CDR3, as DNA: TGCGCCAGCAGCCAAAGACCGGACGGTTACATGGATGAGCAGTTCTTC.